These T cell receptor beta chains were read from a single sample in a study of CD8 T cells in ankylosing spondylitis. Each CDR3 protein is one row after TCRdb ran MiXCR on the 5' RACE reads. This sample has under 170,000 distinct CDR3 sequences; roughly 44% occur once, and the top ten carry around 15%. Sequenced material: synovial fluid, either unsorted or a sorted T cell fraction (not recorded which). The receptors were sampled from a male donor with ankylosing spondylitis. CDR3s include the opening cysteine and the closing phenylalanine or tryptophan. D genes are given only for firm matches. Clone sizes are given selectively: once, few, many, or a class where the clone is expanded.

d_call: TRBD1; j_call: TRBJ1-2; clone_size: many; v_call: TRBV29-1; cdr3_nt: TGCAGCGCAAGGGACAGCTATGGCTACACCTTC; cdr3_aa: CSARDSYGYTF
d_call: TRBD1; j_call: TRBJ1-4; clone_size: few; v_call: TRBV3-1; cdr3_nt: TGTGCCAGCAGCCAGTGGGTGACAGGGGAGGAAACTAATGAAAAACTGTTTTTT; cdr3_aa: CASSQWVTGEETNEKLFF
d_call: NA; j_call: TRBJ1-6; clone_size: NA; v_call: TRBV3-1; cdr3_nt: TGTGCCAGCAGCCAAGATACCGGGACCGATAATTCACCCCTCCACTTT; cdr3_aa: CASSQDTGTDNSPLHF
d_call: NA; j_call: TRBJ2-5; clone_size: NA; v_call: TRBV11-2; cdr3_nt: TGTGCCAGCAGCCCGCAGGTGCCGGGGGAGACCCAGTACTTC; cdr3_aa: CASSPQVPGETQYF
d_call: TRBD2; j_call: TRBJ2-2; clone_size: NA; v_call: TRBV6-1; cdr3_nt: TGTGCCAGCAGACTAGGACTAGCGGGAGGCCCCGGGGAGCTGTTTTTT; cdr3_aa: CASRLGLAGGPGELFF
d_call: NA; j_call: TRBJ2-1; clone_size: NA; v_call: TRBV7-9; cdr3_nt: TGTGCCAGCAGCTTTTCCCCGGTCTACAATGAGCAGTTCTTC; cdr3_aa: CASSFSPVYNEQFF
d_call: TRBD1; j_call: TRBJ2-1; clone_size: NA; v_call: TRBV5-1; cdr3_nt: TGCGCCAGCAGCTTGGGACAGGGAAGGTTAGATGAGCAGTTCTTC; cdr3_aa: CASSLGQGRLDEQFF
d_call: NA; j_call: TRBJ1-6; clone_size: NA; v_call: TRBV12-3/TRBV12-4; cdr3_nt: TGTGCCAGCAGGGCGGGCAGGGAGCCCCTATCACCCCTCCACTTT; cdr3_aa: CASRAGREPLSPLHF
d_call: TRBD2; j_call: TRBJ2-3; clone_size: many; v_call: TRBV6-1; cdr3_nt: TGTGCCAGCAGTACACTAGCGGGGCAGTCGGATACGCAGTATTTT; cdr3_aa: CASSTLAGQSDTQYF
d_call: NA; j_call: TRBJ2-1; clone_size: few; v_call: TRBV10-3; cdr3_nt: TGTGCCATCAGTGGGAGTGAGCTAGGGGGGAATGAGCAGTTCTTC; cdr3_aa: CAISGSELGGNEQFF
d_call: NA; j_call: TRBJ2-2; clone_size: NA; v_call: TRBV3-1; cdr3_nt: TGTGCCAGCAGCCAAGACCTCGAGAACACCGGGGAGCTGTTTTTT; cdr3_aa: CASSQDLENTGELFF
d_call: NA; j_call: TRBJ2-3; clone_size: NA; v_call: TRBV7-2; cdr3_nt: TGTGCCAGCAGCTTAGCAGGCGAGCGGCTCACAGATACGCAGTATTTT; cdr3_aa: CASSLAGERLTDTQYF
d_call: NA; j_call: TRBJ2-1; clone_size: NA; v_call: TRBV7-9; cdr3_nt: TGTGCCAGCTTAGGGAAGGGGGGAGCCTACAATGAGCAGTTCTTC; cdr3_aa: CASLGKGGAYNEQFF
d_call: TRBD2; j_call: TRBJ2-2; clone_size: NA; v_call: TRBV4-2; cdr3_nt: TGTGCCAGCAGCCAAGAGGTGGCTAGCGGGGGCAACACCGGGGAGCTGTTTTTT; cdr3_aa: CASSQEVASGGNTGELFF
d_call: NA; j_call: TRBJ1-1; clone_size: NA; v_call: TRBV4-2; cdr3_nt: TGTGCCAGCAGCCAAGACCTGGCGAGAGCTTTCTTT; cdr3_aa: CASSQDLARAFF
d_call: TRBD2; j_call: TRBJ2-3; clone_size: NA; v_call: TRBV5-4; cdr3_nt: TGTGCCAGCAGAAACCTAGCGGGAGGGCCTGATACGCAGTATTTT; cdr3_aa: CASRNLAGGPDTQYF
d_call: TRBD2; j_call: TRBJ2-3; clone_size: NA; v_call: TRBV4-1; cdr3_nt: TGCGCCAGCAGCCCGGGACTAGCGGGAGGGCCCGCCACAGATACGCAGTATTTT; cdr3_aa: CASSPGLAGGPATDTQYF
d_call: NA; j_call: TRBJ2-1; clone_size: few; v_call: TRBV12-3/TRBV12-4; cdr3_nt: TGTGCCAGCAGTTTAGACTTCCCGGCCGAAACCTACAATGAGCAGTTCTTC; cdr3_aa: CASSLDFPAETYNEQFF
d_call: TRBD2; j_call: TRBJ2-3; clone_size: NA; v_call: TRBV12-3/TRBV12-4; cdr3_nt: TGTGCCAGCAGTAAGCCGACTAGCGGGAGGGCCAGGGGGCAGTATTTT; cdr3_aa: CASSKPTSGRARGQYF
d_call: NA; j_call: TRBJ2-7; clone_size: few; v_call: TRBV21-1; cdr3_nt: TGTGCCAGCAGCAAAGGGAACAGGGCCTACGAGCAGTACTTC; cdr3_aa: CASSKGNRAYEQYF
d_call: TRBD1; j_call: TRBJ1-1; clone_size: NA; v_call: TRBV6-1; cdr3_nt: TGTGCCAGCAGTCATTACCTCCGACAGGGGGTCGTGAACACTGAAGCTTTCTTT; cdr3_aa: CASSHYLRQGVVNTEAFF
d_call: NA; j_call: TRBJ2-7; clone_size: NA; v_call: TRBV5-1; cdr3_nt: TGCGCCAGCAGCGGCTCAGGGGGGATGTACGAGCAGTACTTC; cdr3_aa: CASSGSGGMYEQYF
d_call: TRBD1; j_call: TRBJ2-7; clone_size: NA; v_call: TRBV7-8; cdr3_nt: TGTGCCAGCAGCTTTTTTCCGGGACAGAGATTCTACGAGCAGTACTTC; cdr3_aa: CASSFFPGQRFYEQYF
d_call: NA; j_call: TRBJ1-5; clone_size: NA; v_call: TRBV19; cdr3_nt: TGTGCCAGTAGCCCGGGGCGAGGGCGTCAGCCCCAGCATTTT; cdr3_aa: CASSPGRGRQPQHF
d_call: NA; j_call: TRBJ1-5; clone_size: NA; v_call: TRBV18; cdr3_nt: TGTGCCAGCTCTCGGACATGGCTCAATCAGCCCCAGCATTTT; cdr3_aa: CASSRTWLNQPQHF
d_call: NA; j_call: TRBJ2-3; clone_size: few; v_call: TRBV15; cdr3_nt: TGTGCCACCAGCTGGGGGGAGGTTTATACGCAGTATTTT; cdr3_aa: CATSWGEVYTQYF